This T cell receptor (beta chain) was obtained from a study of Tregs in tolerant kidney transplant recipients. There are 13 residues in the CDR3. Germline values: CDR1 SGHKS, CDR2 YYEKEE (reference sequence). V gave up 5 bases and J gave up 4 bases, with 12 bases separating them. Study observations and caveats: In tolerant patients, donor-specific Tregs outgrew total Tregs, suggesting antigen-driven expansion. Findings come from small patient numbers and require larger validation.

Method: immunoSEQ multiplex PCR; TCRdb's copy keeps in-frame clones and lacks some. Of 85,000 to 100,000 clones in the sample, roughly 93% were seen once. With regard to this clone: Its specificity is unknown.

The chain couples TRBV5-5 to TRBJ1-2, with a possible D match to TRBD1 (6 bases). Sequencing was performed on CD4+ T cells from blood, taken before the transplant. The TCR comes from a human donor who received a combined kidney and bone marrow transplant. The CDR3 DNA is TGTGCCAGCAGGACGACAGGCATCTATGGCTACACCTTC. Translation gives CASRTTGIYGYTF.